This T cell receptor (beta chain) emerged from a study of blood T cell repertoires in COVID-19. Study as a whole: Some COVID-19 samples were acute and others convalescent; all came from the United States, Italy and Spain. PBMCs, B-cell-depleted T cells, or T cells were the source of the cDNA or gDNA that made up the material.

Original handling: Estimates of nucleated cell counts were drawn from the amplification of reference gene primers. TCRdb's copy holds only in-frame clones and misses some; the assay was immunoSEQ multiplex PCR. That table furnishes V, J and clone size, whereas the DNA furnished D and trimming. This sample carries roughly 100,000 clones, around four fifths of them seen once, and the ten largest clones take about 9%. The clonotype comes from a man aged 60 to 75 with active or convalescent COVID-19. The sample was peripheral blood.

The CDR3 DNA is TGCAGCGACCAAGACAGTCACTATGGCTACACCTTC. Its protein is CSDQDSHYGYTF. The rearrangement links TRBV29-1 to TRBJ1-2, with D tentatively TRBD1 (5 bases). In germline, CDR1 is SQVTM, CDR2 ANQGSEA. V was pared by 7 bases and J by 3 bases, with 12 bases between. The CDR3 spans 12 residues.